This T cell receptor (beta chain) was sequenced in a study of T-cell reconstitution after alpha-beta-depleted transplantation in children. This CDR3 has 16 residues. With 0 bases removed from V and 3 bases from J, the gap between germline ends came to 15 bases. The germline gives CDR1 SGHRS, CDR2 YFSETQ. Preparation of the TCRbeta library used unique molecular identifiers. TCRdb re-analysed the PCR reads in MiXCR, keeping a single row per CDR3 protein. The sample shows around 960,000 distinct CDR3 sequences, about 26% of them seen only once. On this clonotype: What it recognizes is unknown.

Study-wide findings and caveats: After transplant, at about two months, alpha-beta T cells were reportedly derived from several hundred expanded graft clones. T-cell numbers and diversity, one year after transplant, stemmed largely from T cells that were newly produced. Some patients owed their high day-60 TCRbeta diversity to surviving recipient T cells and thymic progenitors.

This TCR came from a boy younger than two who had a stem cell transplant for SCID, so the T cells may come from the graft donor. V is TRBV5-1 and J is TRBJ1-2; D perhaps matches TRBD1 (5 bases). The specimen comprised PBMCs, mostly from graft donor cells, sampled 360 days after TCRalphabeta/CD19-depleted stem cell transplant. The CDR3 loop reads CASSLGRVVGDYGYTF. CDR3 in DNA: TGCGCCAGCAGCTTGGGACGAGTCGTGGGGGACTATGGCTACACCTTC.